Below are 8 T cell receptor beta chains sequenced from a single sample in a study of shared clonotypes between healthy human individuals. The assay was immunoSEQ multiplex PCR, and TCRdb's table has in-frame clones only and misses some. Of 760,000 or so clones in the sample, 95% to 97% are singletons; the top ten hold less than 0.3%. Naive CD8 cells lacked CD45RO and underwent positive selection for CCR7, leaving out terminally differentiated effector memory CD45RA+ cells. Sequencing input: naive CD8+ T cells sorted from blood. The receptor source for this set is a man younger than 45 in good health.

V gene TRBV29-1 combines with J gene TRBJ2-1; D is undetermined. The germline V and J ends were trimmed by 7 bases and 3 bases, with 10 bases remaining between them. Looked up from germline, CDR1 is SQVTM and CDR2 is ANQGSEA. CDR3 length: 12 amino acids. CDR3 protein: CSAEENYNEQFF. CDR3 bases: TGCAGCGCGGAAGAAAACTACAATGAGCAGTTCTTC.

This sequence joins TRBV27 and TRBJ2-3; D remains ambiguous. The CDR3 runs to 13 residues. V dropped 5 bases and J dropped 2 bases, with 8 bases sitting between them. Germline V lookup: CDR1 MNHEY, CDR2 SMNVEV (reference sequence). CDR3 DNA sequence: TGTGCCAGCAGTCCCTACCCCACAGATACGCAGTATTTT. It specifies CASSPYPTDTQYF.

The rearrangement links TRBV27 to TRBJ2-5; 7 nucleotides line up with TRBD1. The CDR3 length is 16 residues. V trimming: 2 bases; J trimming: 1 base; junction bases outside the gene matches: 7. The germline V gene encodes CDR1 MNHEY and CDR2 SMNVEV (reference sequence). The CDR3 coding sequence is TGTGCCAGCAGTTTACCCCGACAGGGACCCCAAGAGACCCAGTACTTC. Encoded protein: CASSLPRQGPQETQYF.

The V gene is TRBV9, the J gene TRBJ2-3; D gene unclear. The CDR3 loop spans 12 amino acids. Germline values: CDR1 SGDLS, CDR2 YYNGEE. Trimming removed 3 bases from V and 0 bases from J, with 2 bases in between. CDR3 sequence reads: CASSASTDTQYF. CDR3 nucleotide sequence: TGTGCCAGCAGCGCTAGCACAGATACGCAGTATTTT.

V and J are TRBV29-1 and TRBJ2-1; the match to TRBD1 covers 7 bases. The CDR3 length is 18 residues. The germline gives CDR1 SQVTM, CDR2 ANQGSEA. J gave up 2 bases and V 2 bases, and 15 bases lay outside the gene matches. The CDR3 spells CSVEPIGTDHNPYNEQFF. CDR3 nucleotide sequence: TGCAGCGTTGAACCCATAGGGACAGACCATAATCCCTACAATGAGCAGTTCTTC.

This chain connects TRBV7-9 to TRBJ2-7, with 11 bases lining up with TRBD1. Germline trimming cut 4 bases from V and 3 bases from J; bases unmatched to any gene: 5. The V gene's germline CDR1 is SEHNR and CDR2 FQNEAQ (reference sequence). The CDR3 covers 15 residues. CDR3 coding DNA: TGTGCCAGCAGCTGGGGACAGGGGGTTGGCTACGAGCAGTACTTC. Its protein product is CASSWGQGVGYEQYF.

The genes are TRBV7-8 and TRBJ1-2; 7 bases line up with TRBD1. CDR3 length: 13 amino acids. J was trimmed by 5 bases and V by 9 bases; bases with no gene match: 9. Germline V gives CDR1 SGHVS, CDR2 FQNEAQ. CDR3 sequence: CASGQAIGYGYTF. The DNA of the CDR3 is TGTGCCAGTGGACAGGCGATTGGGTATGGCTACACCTTC.

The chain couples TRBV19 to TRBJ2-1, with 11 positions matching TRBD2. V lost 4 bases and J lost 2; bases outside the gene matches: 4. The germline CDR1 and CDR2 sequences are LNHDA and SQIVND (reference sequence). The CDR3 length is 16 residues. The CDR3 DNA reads TGTGCCAGTAGTACCCGACTAGCGGGAACCTACAATGAGCAGTTCTTC. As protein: CASSTRLAGTYNEQFF.